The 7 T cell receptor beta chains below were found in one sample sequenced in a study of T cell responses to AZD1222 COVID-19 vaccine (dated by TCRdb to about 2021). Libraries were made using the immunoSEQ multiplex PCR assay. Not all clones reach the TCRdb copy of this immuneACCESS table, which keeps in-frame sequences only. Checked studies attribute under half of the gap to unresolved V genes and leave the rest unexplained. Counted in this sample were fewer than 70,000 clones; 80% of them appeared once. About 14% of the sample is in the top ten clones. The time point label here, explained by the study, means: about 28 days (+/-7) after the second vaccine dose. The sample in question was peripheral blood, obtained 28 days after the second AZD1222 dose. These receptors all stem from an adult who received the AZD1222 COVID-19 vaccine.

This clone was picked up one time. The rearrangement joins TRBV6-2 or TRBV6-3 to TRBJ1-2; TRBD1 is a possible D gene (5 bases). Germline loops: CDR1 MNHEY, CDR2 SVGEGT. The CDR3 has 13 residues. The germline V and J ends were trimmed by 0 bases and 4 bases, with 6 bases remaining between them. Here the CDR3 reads CASSYSRGYGYTF. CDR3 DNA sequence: TGTGCCAGCAGTTACTCTAGGGGCTATGGCTACACCTTC.

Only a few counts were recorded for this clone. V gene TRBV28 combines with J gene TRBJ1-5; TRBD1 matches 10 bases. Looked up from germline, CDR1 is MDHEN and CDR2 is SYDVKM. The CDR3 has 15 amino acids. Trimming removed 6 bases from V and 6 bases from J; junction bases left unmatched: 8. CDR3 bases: TGTGCCAGCAGAGACAGGGGGCTTAAGGGTCAGCCCCAGCATTTT. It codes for CASRDRGLKGQPQHF.

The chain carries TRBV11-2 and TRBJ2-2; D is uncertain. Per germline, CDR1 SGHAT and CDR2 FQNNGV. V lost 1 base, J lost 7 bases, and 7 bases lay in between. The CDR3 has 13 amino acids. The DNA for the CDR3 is TGTGCCAGCAGCTTAGCTATAAGCGGGGAGCTGTTTTTT. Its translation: CASSLAISGELFF.

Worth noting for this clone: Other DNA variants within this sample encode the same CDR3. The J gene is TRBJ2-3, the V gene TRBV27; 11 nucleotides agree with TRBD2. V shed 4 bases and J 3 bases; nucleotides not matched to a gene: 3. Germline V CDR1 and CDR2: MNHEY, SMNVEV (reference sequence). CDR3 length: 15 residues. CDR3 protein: CASSSLAGGTDTQYF. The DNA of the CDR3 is TGTGCCAGCAGTTCGCTAGCGGGGGGTACAGATACGCAGTATTTT.

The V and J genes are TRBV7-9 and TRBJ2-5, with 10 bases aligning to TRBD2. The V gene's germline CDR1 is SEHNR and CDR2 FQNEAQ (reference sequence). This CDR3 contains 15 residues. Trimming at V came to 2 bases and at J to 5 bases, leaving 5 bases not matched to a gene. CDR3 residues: CASSLLAGAGETQYF. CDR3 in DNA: TGTGCCAGCAGCTTACTAGCGGGGGCTGGGGAGACCCAGTACTTC.

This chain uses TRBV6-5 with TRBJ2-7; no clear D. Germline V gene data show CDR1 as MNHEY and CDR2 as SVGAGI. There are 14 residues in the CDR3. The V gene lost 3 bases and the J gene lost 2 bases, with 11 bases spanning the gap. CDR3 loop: CASSYSRRAYEQYF. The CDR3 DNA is TGTGCCAGCAGTTATTCCCGCAGAGCCTACGAGCAGTACTTC.

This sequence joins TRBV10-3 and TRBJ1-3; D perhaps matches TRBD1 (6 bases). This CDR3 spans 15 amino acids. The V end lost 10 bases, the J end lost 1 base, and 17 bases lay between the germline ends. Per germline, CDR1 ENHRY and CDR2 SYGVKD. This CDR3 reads CATRRGAESGNTIYF. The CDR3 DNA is TGTGCCACTAGGAGGGGGGCCGAATCTGGAAACACCATATATTTT.